This T cell receptor (beta chain) is from a study of blood T cell repertoires in COVID-19 (dated by TCRdb to the early 2020s). Some background on the complete study: Samples from collaborators originated in the United States, Italy and Spain and spanned both the acute and convalescent phases of COVID-19. The dataset comprised deeply sampled blood TCRbeta repertoires from subjects exposed to, actively infected with, or recovered from COVID-19. Samples came from the ongoing ImmuneRACE study (first 160 participants) plus 1,254 subjects from 6 global collaborators. The repertoires were released in a freely available public database intended as a resource for research on the immune response to SARS-CoV-2. The prospective study material was composed of cDNA or gDNA derived from T cells, B-cell-depleted T cells, or PBMCs. A de-identified subject ID, COVID-19 status, age in years and sex were almost always included in the sample metadata. Where HLA class I and class II types were available, the types were taken from metadata supplied by the sample provider, not from assay-based typing. The full study reports these points: The amount of clinical and demographic metadata varied by source and participant and was provided uncurated.

TCRbeta CDR3 regions were amplified from genomic DNA using the immunoSEQ Assay, a bias-controlled multiplex PCR. Per the source publication's procedure: The number of nucleated cells in each sample was estimated by amplification of reference gene primers within the assay. To quantify the absolute abundance of each unique TCRbeta CDR3 rearrangement, sequence reads were collapsed and filtered. For each sample, productive Simpson clonality was calculated as the square root of Simpson's diversity index across productive rearrangements. TCRdb's version of the immuneACCESS table is confined to in-frame rearrangements and falls short of the full clone set. An unresolved V gene accounts for under half of the shortfall where checked; the remainder is of unknown origin. V, J and clone size derive from that table, while D and trimming were established from the DNA sequence. Present in this sample are under 200,000 clones, about nine tenths of which were seen just once. 3% to 4% of the sample goes to the ten largest clones.

As regards this clone: Its antigen is currently not known. The input lacks base qualities; no much larger clone sits a single base away.

Whole blood was collected in K2EDTA tubes by collaborating institutions according to the institutions' own protocols. Collaborator samples were shipped for TCRbeta analysis as frozen whole blood, isolated PBMCs, or DNA extracted from either sample type. This sequence originates from a man between 65 and 85 years old with acute or convalescent COVID-19. Material: peripheral blood.

The sequence in DNA is TGCGCCAGCAGCTTGGGGGGACTAGGACAAGAGACCCAGTACTTC. This translates into CASSLGGLGQETQYF. The V and J genes are TRBV5-1 and TRBJ2-5; TRBD2 matches 8 bases in the middle. The germline V gene supplies CDR1 SGHRS and CDR2 YFSETQ. Trimming takes 0 bases off V and 2 bases off J; junction bases not matched to a gene: 3. The CDR3 has 15 amino acids, counting the end cysteine and phenylalanine. Only the CDR3 part of the read is kept: 45 bases, read in frame from the first base.